A selection of T cell receptor beta chains follows, all from one sample in a study of shared clonotypes between healthy human individuals. This table comes from immunoSEQ multiplex PCR, and its TCRdb copy is limited to in-frame clones, with some not included. The sample includes fewer than 3 million clones, just under 95% of them seen just once. Sample: naive CD4+ T cells from PBMCs. Receptor source: a man aged 18 to 29 in good health. Some clones in this sample may be carry-over from other donors' samples. Both conserved end residues are trimmed from each CDR3.

v_call,j_call,cdr3_aa
TRBV5-4,TRBJ2-3,ASSLYFEDTQY
TRBV3-2,TRBJ2-7,ASRDPKY
TRBV7-6,TRBJ2-7,ASSEGLAGTYEQY
TRBV7-9,TRBJ1-2,ASSLEGVYGYT
TRBV25-1,TRBJ2-1,ASSESGSRNEQF
TRBV27,TRBJ1-5,ASRRSREEWQPQH
TRBV7-8,TRBJ2-3,ASSLEGTGFRDTQY
TRBV9,TRBJ2-3,ASTVGPTTTDTQY
TRBV6-5,TRBJ2-5,ASERREALETQY
TRBV6-6,TRBJ2-7,ASSVGLAQIYEQY
TRBV28,TRBJ2-7,ASSLLAGGSRAEQY
TRBV28,TRBJ2-7,ASSTGTKDEQY
TRBV4-1,TRBJ1-1,ASSQVGTPNTEAF
TRBV19,TRBJ2-3,ASHGRGNTDTQY
TRBV11-2,TRBJ2-1,ASLAGGPGAYNEQF
TRBV29-1,TRBJ1-1,SVESLGSGNTEAF
TRBV6-6,TRBJ2-7,ASSYAGTVGEQY
TRBV7-2,TRBJ1-2,ASSPQEVRYGYT
TRBV23-1,TRBJ2-1,ASSPPGRALYNEQF
TRBV11-3,TRBJ2-1,ASSPAPGTSSRNEQF
TRBV7-9,TRBJ1-2,ASSLDRSLSNYGYT
TRBV7-3,TRBJ2-3,ASSLSAGPADTQY
TRBV28,TRBJ2-7,ASSLPGATRGYEQY
TRBV5-1,TRBJ1-1,ASSMTGQGNTEAF
TRBV11-2,TRBJ2-1,ASSLENEQF
TRBV6-6,TRBJ1-5,ASSFIQGDQPQH
TRBV9,TRBJ2-7,ASSVDGTSDYEQY
TRBV4-3,TRBJ2-1,ASSQPGGGGGYNEQF
TRBV2,TRBJ2-1,ASRGTSSGGEQF
TRBV18,TRBJ2-7,ASSPRLRDEQY
TRBV29-1,TRBJ2-7,SVVGGSYEQY
TRBV7-6,TRBJ1-1,ASSLAPTGNTEAF
TRBV6-1,TRBJ1-1,ASSLSNTEAF
TRBV9,TRBJ1-2,ASSVAETGLIFYGYT
TRBV11-2,TRBJ2-7,ASSHITSYEQY
TRBV9,TRBJ2-3,ASSVLSTTSGSADTQY
TRBV6-1,TRBJ2-4,ASDLSAKNIQY